A single count supports the clone carrying this T cell receptor (beta chain). The unsorted samples took around 93 million PBMCs to get genomic DNA. The CDR3 consists of 15 residues. The V end lost 3 bases, the J end lost 1 base, and 12 bases lay between the germline ends. Germline loops: CDR1 KGHSH, CDR2 LQKENI. These data are taken from a study of shared clonotypes between healthy human individuals. Produced via immunoSEQ multiplex PCR; TCRdb's table is partial and in-frame only. The repertoire consists of about 490,000 clones, with over 65% occurring once and the leading ten covering over 10%. The source is a woman between 35 and 50 years old in good health. Some clones in this sample may be carry-over from other donors' samples. Sequenced input: PBMCs. The chain recombines TRBV18 with TRBJ1-1, with a possible D match to TRBD1 (5 bases). This chain's CDR3 is CASSPSGTPNTEAFF. Written as DNA, the CDR3 is TGTGCCAGCTCACCGTCAGGGACTCCGAACACTGAAGCTTTCTTT. The full variable domain, with the rest looked up from reference TRBV18 and TRBJ1-1, is NAGVMQNPRHLVRRRGQEARLRCSPMKGHSHVYWYRQLPEEGLKFMVYLQKENIIDESGMPKERFSAEFPKEGPSILRIQQVVRGDSAAYFCASSPSGTPNTEAFFGQGTRLTVV.